The 7 T cell receptor beta chains below all came from one sample that was sequenced in a study of T-cell memory formation after mild COVID-19 (dated by TCRdb to about 2021). Libraries were constructed by 5' RACE. For sequencing, an Illumina NovaSeq 6000 was employed. TCRdb redid the processing of the public reads, applying fastp at Q25 and MiXCR, and retained in-frame beta chains. Every distinct CDR3 protein forms one entry, paired with its most common genes and DNA. This sample lists some 350,000 distinct CDR3 sequences; roughly 13% were detected once. Together, the top ten hold roughly a fifth of the sample. The specimen sequenced was PBMCs or a T cell subset sorted from them (not recorded which). The receptors come from a man aged 18-30 years who had mild COVID-19 (a few samples of this study predate the infection). The sample titles of this study are shuffled in the database, so cell type and time point are left out; the donor was told from shared clones.

This chain links TRBV6-5 with TRBJ2-7; 11 nucleotides line up with TRBD2. The V and J ends lost 6 bases and 4 bases, in that order; junction bases with no gene match: 8. Germline values: CDR1 MNHEY, CDR2 SVGAGI. The CDR3 runs 15 residues. CDR3 nucleotides: TGTGCCAGCAGCCCTAGCGGGGGGACTTTATACGAGCAGTACTTC. Amino acids: CASSPSGGTLYEQYF.

The rearrangement uses TRBV15 and TRBJ2-5; D perhaps matches TRBD2 (5 bases). Trimming cost V 0 bases and J 3 bases, with 8 bases left between them. The V gene's germline CDR1 is LNHNV and CDR2 YYDKDF (reference sequence). The CDR3 consists of 14 residues. In DNA, the CDR3 is TGTGCCACCAGCAGAGACTCGGGGAAAGAGACCCAGTACTTC. Its protein is CATSRDSGKETQYF.

This clonotype has a count of ten or more. The chain combines TRBV20-1 with TRBJ1-1; a possible D gene is TRBD1 (5 bases). CDR1 is DFQATT and CDR2 is SNEGSKA in the germline V gene (reference sequence). The CDR3 spans 12 residues. The CDR3: CSYLGGNTEAFF. The CDR3 DNA follows: TGCTCCTACTTGGGGGGGAACACTGAAGCTTTCTTT.

V and J are TRBV6-5 and TRBJ2-2, with 11 bases fitting TRBD1. The CDR3 is 18 residues long. Germline trimming cut 2 bases from V and 5 bases from J; bases unmatched to any gene: 10. Germline values: CDR1 MNHEY, CDR2 SVGAGI. The CDR3 here is CASSYTQPGQGGTGELFF. CDR3 sequence (DNA): TGTGCCAGCAGTTACACACAGCCGGGACAGGGGGGGACCGGGGAGCTGTTTTTT.

This clonotype was seen more than once but under ten times. The chain has TRBV29-1 and TRBJ2-4; 7 nucleotides align to TRBD1. V trimming: 7 bases; J trimming: 9 bases; junction bases outside the gene matches: 6. This CDR3 has 11 residues. Per the germline V gene, CDR1 is SQVTM and CDR2 is ANQGSEA. CDR3 residues: CSAPQGPIQYF. The CDR3, as DNA: TGCAGCGCTCCACAGGGGCCCATTCAGTACTTC.

This clonotype showed up many times. This sequence joins TRBV7-2 and TRBJ2-7; D is unresolved. Germline assignment: CDR1 SGHTA and CDR2 FQGNSA. V was cut by 6 bases and J by 2 bases, with 11 bases left in between. This CDR3 comprises 13 residues. The CDR3 DNA follows: TGTGCCAGCAGAGGTCGGGCACCCTACGAGCAGTACTTC. As protein: CASRGRAPYEQYF.

In its sample, this clonotype was seen a few times. The gene calls are TRBV7-2 and TRBJ2-5; maybe TRBD2 (6 bases). The V end was cut by 5 bases, the J end by 4 bases, with 17 bases between. This CDR3 region has 15 residues. CDR1 and CDR2 from the germline V gene are SGHTA and FQGNSA. The CDR3 DNA is TGTGCCAGCAGCGCGTTCGGGGGTAATAGAGAGACCCAGTACTTC. Its translation: CASSAFGGNRETQYF.